A selection of T cell receptor beta chains follows, all from one sample in a study of control samples from healthy donors and cancer patients. The assay was immunoSEQ multiplex PCR, and TCRdb's table has in-frame clones only and misses some. The sample lists 100,000 to 150,000 clones, 92% seen once, with 2.1% in the top ten. Sequences were obtained from blood. Receptors originate from a woman aged 45-65 years in good health. CDR3s include the opening cysteine and the closing phenylalanine or tryptophan. Size tells how often a clone was seen (once, few, many) or the class of an expanded clone, and some rows leave it out.

CDR3aa: CASSSKPGPSGNTIYF
v_gene: TRBV5-6
abundance: -
j_gene: TRBJ1-3

CDR3aa: CASTGMGRNEQFF
v_gene: TRBV14
abundance: -
j_gene: TRBJ2-1

CDR3aa: CASSVGAVGVHNEQFF
v_gene: TRBV10-1
abundance: once
j_gene: TRBJ2-1

CDR3aa: CASTRQGARGYTF
v_gene: TRBV6-5
abundance: -
j_gene: TRBJ1-2

CDR3aa: CAISESSGGFYNEQFF
v_gene: TRBV10-3
abundance: -
j_gene: TRBJ2-1

CDR3aa: CAISQDGWEQYF
v_gene: TRBV10-3
abundance: -
j_gene: TRBJ2-7

CDR3aa: CASSSLVEAYEQYF
v_gene: TRBV6-2/TRBV6-3
abundance: -
j_gene: TRBJ2-7

CDR3aa: CASSYRRLAGGGAYNEQFF
v_gene: TRBV6-2/TRBV6-3
abundance: -
j_gene: TRBJ2-1

CDR3aa: CASSLRRGQSSYNSPLHF
v_gene: TRBV27
abundance: -
j_gene: TRBJ1-6

CDR3aa: CASSLVAGEGYGYTF
v_gene: TRBV7-2
abundance: -
j_gene: TRBJ1-2

CDR3aa: CASSSSGVGAKNIQYF
v_gene: TRBV19
abundance: -
j_gene: TRBJ2-4

CDR3aa: CASSSTGGESETQYF
v_gene: TRBV5-1
abundance: -
j_gene: TRBJ2-5

CDR3aa: CASSPPGQANTEAFF
v_gene: TRBV5-4
abundance: -
j_gene: TRBJ1-1

CDR3aa: CASSPQGYTEAFF
v_gene: TRBV18
abundance: -
j_gene: TRBJ1-1

CDR3aa: CASSPPGDTEAFF
v_gene: TRBV18
abundance: -
j_gene: TRBJ1-1

CDR3aa: CSVSNLLDREGEAFF
v_gene: TRBV29-1
abundance: -
j_gene: TRBJ1-1

CDR3aa: CASSTDRGNYGYTF
v_gene: TRBV18
abundance: -
j_gene: TRBJ1-2

CDR3aa: CASILQGGSPLHF
v_gene: TRBV28
abundance: once
j_gene: TRBJ1-6

CDR3aa: CASSVGGNRGLYEQYF
v_gene: TRBV9
abundance: once
j_gene: TRBJ2-7

CDR3aa: CASGQPLSNEQFF
v_gene: TRBV12-5
abundance: -
j_gene: TRBJ2-1

CDR3aa: CASSFRTSNTDTQYF
v_gene: TRBV13
abundance: -
j_gene: TRBJ2-3

CDR3aa: CASSQFQEGTIYF
v_gene: TRBV3-1/TRBV3-2
abundance: -
j_gene: TRBJ1-3

CDR3aa: CASSPWGGNTIYF
v_gene: TRBV7-6
abundance: -
j_gene: TRBJ1-3

CDR3aa: CASSSNTGELFF
v_gene: TRBV13
abundance: -
j_gene: TRBJ2-2

CDR3aa: CASQLAHLDTDTQYF
v_gene: TRBV6-6
abundance: -
j_gene: TRBJ2-3

CDR3aa: CATTPRQGGQPQHF
v_gene: TRBV24-1
abundance: -
j_gene: TRBJ1-5

CDR3aa: CASSPVGGRPETQYF
v_gene: TRBV5-4
abundance: once
j_gene: TRBJ2-5

CDR3aa: CASRRQGNMNTEAFF
v_gene: TRBV2
abundance: -
j_gene: TRBJ1-1

CDR3aa: CASPGSSIRVDGYTF
v_gene: TRBV2
abundance: -
j_gene: TRBJ1-2